The 7 T cell receptor beta chains below all came from one sample that was sequenced in a study of low-dose radiotherapy and immunotherapy resistance in tumors. Time point specified: after trial treatment. Treatment meaning: LDRT plus nivolumab, ipilimumab, low-dose cyclophosphamide and aspirin (RACIN trial). TRAV- and TRBV-specific primers, spanning alpha and beta chains, primed first-strand cDNA. It was with a constant-region primer and a V-primer adapter that TCRs were amplified over roughly 20 PCR cycles. In TCRdb, the reads were re-called with MiXCR into one record per CDR3 protein. The sample holds under 35,000 distinct CDR3 sequences, roughly 49% seen once. Sequencing was performed on PBMCs, taken after low-dose radiotherapy plus immunotherapy. Receptors were obtained from a male donor with gallbladder cancer.

The chain uses TRBV5-3 and TRBJ2-7; D ambiguous. TRBV5-3 is recorded as an ORF, its role being uncertain. The CDR3 is 13 residues long. With 8 bases removed from V and 6 bases from J, the gap between germline ends came to 18 bases. In nucleotides, the CDR3 is TGTGCCAGCAGTAGGAGCGTTGGGCCCGAGCAGTACTTC. Residues: CASSRSVGPEQYF.

This chain links TRBV6-1 with TRBJ2-5; either TRBD1 or TRBD2 may supply D (6 bases each). CDR1 is MNHNS, CDR2 SASEGT, per germline. The V end was cut by 1 base, the J end by 5 bases, with 14 bases between. The CDR3 length is 15 residues. CDR3: CASSEGSGAFETQYF. DNA of the CDR3: TGTGCCAGCAGTGAAGGGTCGGGGGCATTCGAGACCCAGTACTTC.

This clonotype was observed a handful of times. The chain uses TRBV30 and TRBJ1-5; tentatively, D is TRBD1 (6 bases). Germline assignment: CDR1 GTSNPN and CDR2 SVGIG (reference sequence). Trimming removed 2 bases at V and 6 bases at J, with 14 bases between. The CDR3 loop spans 14 amino acids. CDR3 DNA: TGTGCCTGGAGTACGGGGGGCGGGGGTCAGCCCCAGCATTTT. Protein sequence: CAWSTGGGGQPQHF.

On this clonotype itself: Since a far larger clone is one base different, this is likely a read error. The V and J genes are TRBV10-3 and TRBJ1-1; a weak D match, TRBD1 (6 bases). Germline V gene lookup returns CDR1 ENHRY and CDR2 SYGVKD. V lost 5 bases and J lost 1, with 8 bases in between. This CDR3 has 13 amino acids. This CDR3 is CAISQGRNTEAFF. CDR3 DNA sequence: TGTGCCATCAGTCAGGGGCGGAACACTGAAGCTTTCTTT.

About this clonotype: The DNA is left out, because the CDR3 cannot be placed on it with certainty; the CDR3 is given as TCRdb lists it. This chain uses TRBV5-4 with TRBJ2-2; the table's D call of TRBD1 was not tested on the DNA. The CDR3 is 14 amino acids in total, end residues counted. Per the germline V gene, CDR1 is SGHNT and CDR2 is YYREEE (reference sequence). CDR3 in amino acids: CASSSEGGPGSCFF.

This clonotype is medium-sized by share. The gene calls are TRBV9 and TRBJ2-4; 10 bases agree with TRBD1. V was clipped by 4 bases and J by 6 bases; unmatched bases: 4. The germline V gene has CDR1 SGDLS and CDR2 YYNGEE. The CDR3 is made up of 14 amino acids. CDR3 sequence (DNA): TGTGCCAGCAGCCCCGGGACAGGGGCAAACATTCAGTACTTC. Protein sequence: CASSPGTGANIQYF.

In its sample, this clonotype was seen once. The rearrangement joins TRBV7-9 to TRBJ1-2; possibly TRBD1 for D (5 bases). Looked up from germline, CDR1 is SEHNR and CDR2 is FQNEAQ (reference sequence). V lost 1 base and J 6 bases, leaving 12 bases between the germline ends. CDR3 length: 14 amino acids. The chain's CDR3 is CASSLEGRADGYTF. The CDR3 nucleotides are TGTGCCAGCAGCTTAGAGGGCAGGGCGGATGGCTACACCTTC.